Given below is one T cell receptor beta chain in context. Its target is not known. Exclusion applied to patients with autoimmune disease history or systemic immunosuppression. Profiled with immunoSEQ multiplex PCR; TCRdb holds only in-frame clones, not every one. The table shows about 69,000 clones, with more than 80% occurring only once. This entry comes from a study of OX40 agonist ivuxolimab in advanced cancers. Study-wide context: Age averaged roughly 60 years (range roughly 23 to 79), and approximately 80% were male. The study's findings and limits: In the expanded peripheral T cells, antigen specificity was never determined.

Trimming took off 3 bases at V and 7 bases at J, with 21 bases between the two ends. CDR1 is MNHEY, CDR2 SVGAGI, per germline. The CDR3 length is 16 residues. The chain carries TRBV6-5 and TRBJ1-2, with D possibly being TRBD1 (5 bases). Source: CD4+ or CD8+ T cells sorted from blood, taken in a trial of the OX40 agonist ivuxolimab. The clonotype comes from an adult with an advanced solid tumor such as melanoma, head and neck, liver or kidney cancer. The CDR3 region is CASSYGAGPRSGGYTF. In DNA form, the CDR3 reads TGTGCCAGCAGTTATGGGGCAGGGCCGAGAAGTGGTGGCTACACCTTC.